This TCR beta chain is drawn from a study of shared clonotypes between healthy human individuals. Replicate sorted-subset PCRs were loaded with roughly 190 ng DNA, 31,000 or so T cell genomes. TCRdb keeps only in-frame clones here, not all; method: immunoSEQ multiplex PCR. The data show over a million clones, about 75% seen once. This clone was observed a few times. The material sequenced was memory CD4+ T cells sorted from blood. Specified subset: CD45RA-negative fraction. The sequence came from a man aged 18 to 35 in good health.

The CDR3 coding sequence is TGCGCCAGCAGCCAAGATTTGGGGTTTGGCGGAAACACCATATATTTT. This translates into CASSQDLGFGGNTIYF. V is TRBV4-3 and J is TRBJ1-3, with D unclear. Trimming left V 0 bases short and J 4 bases short, with 13 bases between. From germline, CDR1 is LGHNA and CDR2 YSLEER. This CDR3 spans 16 amino acids.